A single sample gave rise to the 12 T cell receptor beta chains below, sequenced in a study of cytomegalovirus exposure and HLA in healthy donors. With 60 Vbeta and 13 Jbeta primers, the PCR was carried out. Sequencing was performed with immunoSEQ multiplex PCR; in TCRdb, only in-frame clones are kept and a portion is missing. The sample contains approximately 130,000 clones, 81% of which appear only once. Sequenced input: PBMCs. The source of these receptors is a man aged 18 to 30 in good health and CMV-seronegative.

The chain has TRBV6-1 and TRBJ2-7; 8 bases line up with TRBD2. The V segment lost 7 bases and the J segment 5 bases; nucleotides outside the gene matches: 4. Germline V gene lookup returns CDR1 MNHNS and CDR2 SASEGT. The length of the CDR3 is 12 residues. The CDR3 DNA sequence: TGTGCCAGCAACGGGGGGGCCAACGAGCAGTACTTC. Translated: CASNGGANEQYF.

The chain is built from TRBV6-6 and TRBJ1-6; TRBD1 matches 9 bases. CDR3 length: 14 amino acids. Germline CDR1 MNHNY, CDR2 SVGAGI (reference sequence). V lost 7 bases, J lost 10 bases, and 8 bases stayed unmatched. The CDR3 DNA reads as TGTGCCAGCACCAGGACAGGGGCGGGATCACCCCTCCACTTT. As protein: CASTRTGAGSPLHF.

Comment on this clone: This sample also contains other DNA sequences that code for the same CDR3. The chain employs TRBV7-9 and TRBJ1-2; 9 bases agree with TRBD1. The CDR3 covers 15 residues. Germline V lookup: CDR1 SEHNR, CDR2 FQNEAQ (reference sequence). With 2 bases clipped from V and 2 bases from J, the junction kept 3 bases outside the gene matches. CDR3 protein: CASSLPGTGNYGYTF. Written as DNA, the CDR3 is TGTGCCAGCAGCTTACCTGGGACAGGGAACTATGGCTACACCTTC.

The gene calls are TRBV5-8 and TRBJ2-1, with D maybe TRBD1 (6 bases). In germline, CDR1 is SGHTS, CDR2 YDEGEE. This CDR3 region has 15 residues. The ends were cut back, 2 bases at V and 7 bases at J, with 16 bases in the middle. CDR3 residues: CASSFRGGAYNEQFF. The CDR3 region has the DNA TGTGCCAGCAGCTTCCGTGGGGGCGCGTATAATGAGCAGTTCTTC.

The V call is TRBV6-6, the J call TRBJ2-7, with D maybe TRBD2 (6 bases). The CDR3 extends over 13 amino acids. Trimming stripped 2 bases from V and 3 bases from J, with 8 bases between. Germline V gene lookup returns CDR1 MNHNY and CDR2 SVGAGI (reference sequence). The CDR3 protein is CASSYRGVYEQYF. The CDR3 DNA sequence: TGTGCCAGCAGTTACCGCGGGGTCTACGAGCAGTACTTC.

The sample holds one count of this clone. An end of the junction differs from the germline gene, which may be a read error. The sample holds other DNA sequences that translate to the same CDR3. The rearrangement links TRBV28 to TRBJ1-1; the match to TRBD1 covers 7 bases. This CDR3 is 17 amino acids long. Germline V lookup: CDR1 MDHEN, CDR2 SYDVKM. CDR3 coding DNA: TGTGCCACCAGCCCGTGGTGGGCAGGGGGAGTGAACACTGAGGCTTTCTTT. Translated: CATSPWWAGGVNTEAFF.

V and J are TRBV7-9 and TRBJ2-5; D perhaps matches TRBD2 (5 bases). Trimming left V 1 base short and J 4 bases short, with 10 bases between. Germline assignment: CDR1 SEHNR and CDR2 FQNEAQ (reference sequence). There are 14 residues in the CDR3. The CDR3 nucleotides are TGTGCCAGCAGCTTAGGGGCGGGTCCAGAGACCCAGTACTTC. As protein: CASSLGAGPETQYF.

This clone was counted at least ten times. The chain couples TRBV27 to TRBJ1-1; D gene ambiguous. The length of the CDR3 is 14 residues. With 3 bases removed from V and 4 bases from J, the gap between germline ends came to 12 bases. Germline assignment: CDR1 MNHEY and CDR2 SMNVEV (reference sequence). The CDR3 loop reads CASSLKVGATEAFF. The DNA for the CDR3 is TGTGCCAGCAGTTTGAAAGTAGGAGCCACTGAAGCTTTCTTT.

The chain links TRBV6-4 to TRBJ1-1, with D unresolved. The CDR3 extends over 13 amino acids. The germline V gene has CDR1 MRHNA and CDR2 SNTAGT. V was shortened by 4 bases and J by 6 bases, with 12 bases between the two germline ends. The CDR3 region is CASSARTGAEAFF. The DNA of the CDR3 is TGTGCCAGCAGTGCCAGAACCGGAGCTGAAGCTTTCTTT.

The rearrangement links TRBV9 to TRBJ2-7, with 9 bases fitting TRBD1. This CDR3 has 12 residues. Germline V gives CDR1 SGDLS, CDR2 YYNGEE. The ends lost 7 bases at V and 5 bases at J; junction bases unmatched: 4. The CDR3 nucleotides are TGTGCCAGCGGGACAGGGCTCAACGAGCAGTACTTC. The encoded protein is CASGTGLNEQYF.

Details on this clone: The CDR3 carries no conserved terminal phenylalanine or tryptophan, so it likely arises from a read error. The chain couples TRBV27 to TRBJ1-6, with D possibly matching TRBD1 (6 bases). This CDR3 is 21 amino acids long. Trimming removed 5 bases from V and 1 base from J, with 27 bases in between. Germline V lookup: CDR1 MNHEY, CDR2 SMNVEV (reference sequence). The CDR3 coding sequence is TGTGCCAGCAGTGATCGTCAAACCGGGACAACCTTTTGGTCCTATAATTCACCCCTCCACCTT. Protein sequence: CASSDRQTGTTFWSYNSPLHL.

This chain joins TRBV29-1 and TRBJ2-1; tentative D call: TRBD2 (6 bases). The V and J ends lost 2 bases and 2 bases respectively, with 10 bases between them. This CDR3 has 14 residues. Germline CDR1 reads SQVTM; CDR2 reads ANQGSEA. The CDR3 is CSVELARAYNEQFF. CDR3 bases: TGCAGCGTTGAACTAGCGAGAGCCTACAATGAGCAGTTCTTC.